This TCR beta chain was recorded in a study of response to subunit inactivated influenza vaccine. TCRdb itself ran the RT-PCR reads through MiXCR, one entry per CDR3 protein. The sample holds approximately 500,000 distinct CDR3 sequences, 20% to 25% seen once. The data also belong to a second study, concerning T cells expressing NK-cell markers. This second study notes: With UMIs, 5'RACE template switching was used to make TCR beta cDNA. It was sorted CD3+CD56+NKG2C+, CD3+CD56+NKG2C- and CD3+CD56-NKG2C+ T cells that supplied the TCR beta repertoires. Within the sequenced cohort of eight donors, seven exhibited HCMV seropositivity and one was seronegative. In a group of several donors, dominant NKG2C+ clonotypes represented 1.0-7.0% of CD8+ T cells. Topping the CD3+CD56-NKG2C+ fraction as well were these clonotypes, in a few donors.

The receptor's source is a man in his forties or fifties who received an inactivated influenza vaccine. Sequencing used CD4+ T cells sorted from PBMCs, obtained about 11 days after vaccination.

CDR3 nucleotides: TGTGCCAGCAGCCAAAGTGGGGGGAGACAGCCCCAGCATTTT. This encodes CASSQSGGRQPQHF. The chain employs TRBV6-1 and TRBJ1-5, with D maybe TRBD1 (5 bases). Trimming shortened V by 6 bases and J by 7 bases, and 16 bases separated the two germline ends. This CDR3 region has 14 residues. Germline V gene lookup returns CDR1 MNHNS and CDR2 SASEGT.